These 17 T cell receptor beta chains share one sample of origin, sequenced in a study of T cells in women clearing cervical HPV infection. Some clones are missing from TCRdb's copy, which holds only in-frame ones; the method was immunoSEQ multiplex PCR. The sample table sets out about 27,000 clones. The specimen was blood buffy coat. These receptors were obtained from a woman between 18 and 75 years old with a cervical HPV16 infection that either progressed to CIN3+ or cleared (not recorded which).

To note about this clone: The read falls 3 residues short of the CDR3 end, and the missing part is taken from the germline J gene. The chain combines TRBV6-2 or TRBV6-3 with TRBJ2-1; TRBD2 matches 7 bases. The CDR3 loop spans 16 amino acids. CDR1 is MNHEY, CDR2 SVGEGT, per germline. With V trimmed by 6 bases and J by 3 bases, 11 bases remained unmatched. CDR3 bases read: TGTGCCAGCAGACCCCTGGCTAGCGGCAACTACAATGAG. It encodes CASRPLASGNYNE. The whole CDR3 reads CASRPLASGNYNEQFF.

With regard to this clone: The CDR3 end lies 3 residues beyond the end of the read and is filled in from the germline J gene. The chain joins TRBV19 to TRBJ2-2; 7 bases map to TRBD1. The CDR3 runs 17 residues. Per germline, CDR1 LNHDA and CDR2 SQIVND (reference sequence). The CDR3 reads CASSNLRQGLANEKLFF. The DNA read from the CDR3 is TGTGCCAGTAGTAACCTTCGACAGGGCTTGGCTAATGAAAAG.

On this clone: The DNA ends 3 residues before the CDR3 does, and the rest of the CDR3 is filled in from the germline J gene. The chain recombines TRBV28 with TRBJ1-2; D is perhaps TRBD1 (5 bases). CDR1 is MDHEN, CDR2 SYDVKM, per germline. The CDR3 totals 14 residues. The CDR3 here is CASTPPTKQGGYTF. The covered CDR3 bases are TGTGCCAGCACCCCACCGACGAAGCAGGGCGGC.

About this clone itself: Read sequence stops 3 residues before the CDR3 end, and the germline J gene provides the missing end. The rearrangement links TRBV28 to TRBJ1-2, with TRBD1 as a possible D gene (6 bases). V was cut by 4 bases and J by 5 bases, with 11 bases left in between. The length of the CDR3 is 13 residues. The germline V gene encodes CDR1 MDHEN and CDR2 SYDVKM. CDR3 amino acids: CASSWGLEYGYTF. The sequenced part of the CDR3 DNA is TGTGCCAGCAGTTGGGGGCTAGAGTATGGC.

With regard to this clone: The read falls 3 residues short of the CDR3 end, and the missing part is taken from the germline J gene. The rearrangement uses TRBV2 and TRBJ2-6, with 8 bases lining up with TRBD1. The V and J ends lost 6 bases and 0 bases, in that order; junction bases with no gene match: 10. This CDR3 region has 18 residues. Germline V gene data show CDR1 as SNHLY and CDR2 as FYNNEI. CDR3 DNA, as far as it was read: TGTGCCAGCAGGGGGGTGTGGACAGGGACCTCTGGGGCCAACGTC. This sequence encodes CASRGVWTGTSGANV. The CDR3 in full is CASRGVWTGTSGANVLTF.

Of note for this clone: The CDR3 end lies 3 residues beyond the end of the read and is filled in from the germline J gene. This chain connects TRBV5-4 to TRBJ2-3; tentatively, D is TRBD2 (7 bases). The CDR3 runs 15 residues. V was trimmed by 4 bases and J by 3 bases, leaving 15 bases between them. CDR1 and CDR2 from the germline V gene are SGHNT and YYREEE (reference sequence). The CDR3 reads CASSVGGGETDTQYF. The sequenced CDR3 bases are TGTGCCAGCAGCGTTGGGGGGGGCGAGACAGATACG.

In the case of this clone: The CDR3 end is not reached by the read, which stops 3 residues before it; the germline J gene fills it in. The chain is built from TRBV12-3 or TRBV12-4 and TRBJ2-7; 9 nucleotides line up with TRBD1. The V gene end was trimmed by 6 bases and the J gene end by 6 bases; junction bases not matched to a gene: 21. The CDR3 has 18 residues. The covered CDR3 bases are TGTGCCAGCAGGCCCGGGTACGATTTGGGACAGGGAGAAAGCGAG. Protein sequence: CASRPGYDLGQGESE. The CDR3 in full is CASRPGYDLGQGESEQYF.

The CDR3 DNA, read in part, is TGTGCCAGCAGCTTGGGCAGGGATCAGCCC. It encodes CASSLGRDQP. The entire CDR3 protein is CASSLGRDQPQHF. J is TRBJ1-5 and V is TRBV7-3; the D gene is possibly TRBD1 (5 bases). The read ends 3 residues shy of where the CDR3 ends; the end is completed using the germline J gene. V lost 3 bases and J 5 bases, leaving 8 bases between the germline ends. Looked up from germline, CDR1 is SGHTA and CDR2 is FQGTGA. The length of the CDR3 is 13 residues. Using reference TRBV7-3 and TRBJ1-5 for the parts outside the CDR3, the full variable domain is GAGVSQTPSNKVTEKGKYVELRCDPISGHTALYWYRQSLGQGPEFLIYFQGTGAADDSGLPNDRFFAVRPEGSVSTLKIQRTERGDSAVYLCASSLGRDQPQHFGDGTRLSIL.

A note on this clone: At one end the junction does not follow the germline gene, possibly because of a read error. Coverage ceases 3 residues before the CDR3 finishes, and the germline J gene fills in the end. The chain has TRBV7-7 and TRBJ2-5; TRBD1 is a possible D gene (6 bases). The CDR3 is made up of 13 amino acids. Germline V lookup: CDR1 SSHAT, CDR2 FNYEAQ (reference sequence). CDR3 DNA, as far as it was read: TGTGCTAGCAGCTCACAGGGAAAAGGGACC. Its translation: CASSSQGKGT. Given in full, the CDR3 is CASSSQGKGTQYF.

About this clone: The DNA ends 3 residues before the CDR3 does, and the rest of the CDR3 is filled in from the germline J gene. J is TRBJ2-6 and V is TRBV30, with D perhaps TRBD1 (5 bases). V gave up 1 base and J gave up 1 base, with 5 bases separating them. The CDR3 has 14 residues. Germline lookup yields CDR1 GTSNPN and CDR2 SVGIG (reference sequence). The CDR3 bases that were read are TGTGCCTGGAGTGCAGGGTCTGGGGCCAACGTC. This gives the protein CAWSAGSGANV. The whole CDR3 sequence is CAWSAGSGANVLTF.

CDR3 region: CASGEQGGKKLFF. The CDR3 bases that were read are TGTGCCAGTGGAGAACAGGGGGGGAAAAAG. This chain uses TRBV19 with TRBJ2-2, with D possibly TRBD1 on 8 matching bases. Read sequence stops 3 residues before the CDR3 end, and the germline J gene provides the missing end. This CDR3 comprises 13 residues. Germline V lookup: CDR1 LNHDA, CDR2 SQIVND (reference sequence).

Of note for this clone: Coverage ceases 3 residues before the CDR3 finishes, and the germline J gene fills in the end. The V gene is TRBV18, the J gene TRBJ2-1; 10 bases line up with TRBD2. The V gene end was trimmed by 5 bases and the J gene end by 8 bases; junction bases not matched to a gene: 6. The germline V gene has CDR1 KGHSH and CDR2 LQKENI. The CDR3 runs to 14 residues. The covered CDR3 bases are TGTGCCAGCTCAGGAGCGGGAGGGCCTGATGAG. This codes for CASSGAGGPDE. In full, the CDR3 is CASSGAGGPDEQFF.

A word on this clone: The CDR3 end falls 3 residues outside the read, so it is completed with the germline J gene. The chain links TRBV19 to TRBJ1-4, with 9 bases identical to TRBD1. The CDR3 extends over 14 amino acids. Germline V gene data show CDR1 as LNHDA and CDR2 as SQIVND (reference sequence). The J segment lost 5 bases and the V segment lost 4 bases, leaving 2 bases of the junction unmatched. CDR3 sequence: CASSTTGGNEKLFF. The DNA read from the CDR3 is TGTGCCAGTAGTACGACAGGGGGAAATGAAAAA.

A word on this clone: Coverage ceases 3 residues before the CDR3 finishes, and the germline J gene fills in the end. The gene calls are TRBV29-1 and TRBJ2-2; TRBD1 agrees at 7 bases. The CDR3 contains 16 residues. Germline V gene lookup returns CDR1 SQVTM and CDR2 ANQGSEA. The sequenced CDR3 bases are TGCAGCGTTGAAGAAGGGACAGCCGTCCAAGGGCAAAAG. It encodes CSVEEGTAVQGQK. The CDR3 reads in full as CSVEEGTAVQGQKLFF.

The CDR3 reads CASNIDFSNSPLHF. The sequenced CDR3 bases are TGTGCCAGCAACATCGATTTCTCTAATTCACCC. The chain uses TRBV2 and TRBJ1-6; no firm D call. From the germline J gene comes the end of the CDR3, since the read stops 3 residues before it. CDR3 length equals 14 residues. In germline, CDR1 is SNHLY, CDR2 FYNNEI. Trimming took off 7 bases at V and 6 bases at J, with 13 bases between the two ends.

Of note for this clone: The sequence runs out 3 residues before the end of the CDR3; the remainder is reconstructed from the germline J gene. V and J are TRBV2 and TRBJ2-7, with 10 bases fitting TRBD2. V shed 7 bases, J shed 6 bases, and the junction held 9 bases outside the gene matches. There are 14 residues in the CDR3. Germline V lookup: CDR1 SNHLY, CDR2 FYNNEI. CDR3 residues: CASIRVAGGFEQYF. The CDR3 bases that were read are TGTGCCAGCATTAGGGTAGCGGGAGGATTCGAG.

A note on this clone: The CDR3 goes on 3 residues after the read ends, and that part is filled in from the germline J gene. This chain connects TRBV19 to TRBJ1-5; the D gene is possibly TRBD1 (6 bases). The CDR3 sequence is 15 residues long. Germline V lookup: CDR1 LNHDA, CDR2 SQIVND (reference sequence). CDR3 DNA (partial): TGTGCCAGTAGTGGGATAACAGGGCACGGGAGCCCC. Translated, it gives CASSGITGHGSP. The CDR3 in its entirety is CASSGITGHGSPQHF.